Detailed here is one TCR beta chain. Repertoires were generated with immunoSEQ multiplex PCR, while TCRdb's copy carries only in-frame clones and drops some. The data show about 60,000 clones, with around 90% seen just once and about 0.76% held by the top ten. The data originate from a study of T cell changes during pregnancy in multiple sclerosis. Germline V gene sequence: CDR1 KGHSH, CDR2 LQKENI. The CDR3 consists of 14 residues. V lost 2 bases to trimming and J lost 4 bases, with 10 bases between them. This TCR came from a female donor with multiple sclerosis, enrolled in a pregnancy study. The rearrangement uses TRBV18 and TRBJ2-3; D may be TRBD2 (6 bases). The specimen comprised CD4+ T cells from peripheral blood mononuclear cells, sampled in the first trimester of pregnancy. CDR3 amino acids: CASSPVGGSDTQYF. In nucleotides, the CDR3 is TGTGCCAGCTCACCAGTCGGGGGATCAGATACGCAGTATTTT.